Many counts were recorded for the clone carrying this T cell receptor (beta chain). First-strand cDNA used TRAV- and TRBV-specific primers, covering alpha and beta chains. It was with a constant-region primer and a V-primer adapter that TCRs were amplified over 20 PCR cycles. Amplification of the isolated mRNA used in vitro transcription. TCRdb reanalysed the reads using MiXCR and keeps one entry per CDR3 protein. The data hold nearly 60,000 distinct CDR3 sequences, with 20% to 25% observed a single time. This sample stems from a study of low-dose radiotherapy and immunotherapy resistance in tumors. Study at large: Over 26 weeks, cohort 2 got 1 Gy every two weeks, reaching 13 Gy. The treatment that patients received was intravenous nivolumab 240 mg every two weeks plus ipilimumab 1 mg/kg every six weeks.

The CDR3 consists of 13 residues. Trimming took 6 bases from V and 3 from J, leaving 11 bases between them. Time point described: after trial treatment. Documented treatment: LDRT plus nivolumab, ipilimumab, low-dose cyclophosphamide and aspirin (RACIN trial). Sequenced here: PBMCs, sampled after low-dose radiotherapy plus immunotherapy. The genes are TRBV12-3 or TRBV12-4 and TRBJ1-2; D perhaps matches TRBD1 (5 bases). The origin of this receptor is a male donor with prostate cancer. As DNA, the CDR3 is TGTGCCAGCAGCCTACAGGCGGACTATGGCTACACCTTC. It yields the protein CASSLQADYGYTF.